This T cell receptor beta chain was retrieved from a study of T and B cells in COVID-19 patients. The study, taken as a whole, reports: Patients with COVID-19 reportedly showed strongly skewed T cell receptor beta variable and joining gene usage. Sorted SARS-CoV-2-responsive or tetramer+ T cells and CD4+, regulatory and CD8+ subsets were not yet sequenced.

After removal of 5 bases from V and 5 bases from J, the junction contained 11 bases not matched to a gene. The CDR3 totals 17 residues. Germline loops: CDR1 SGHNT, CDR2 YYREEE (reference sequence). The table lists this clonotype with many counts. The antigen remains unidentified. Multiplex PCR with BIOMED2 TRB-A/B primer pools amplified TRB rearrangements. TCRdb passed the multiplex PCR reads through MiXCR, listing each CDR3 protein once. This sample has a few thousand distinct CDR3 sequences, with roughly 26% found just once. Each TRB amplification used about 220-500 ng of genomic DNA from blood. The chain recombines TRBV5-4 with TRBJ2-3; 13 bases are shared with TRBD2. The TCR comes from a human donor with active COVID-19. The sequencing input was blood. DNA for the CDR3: TGTGCCAGCAGACGAACTAGCGGGAGGGTGGAGTTAGATACGCAGTATTTT. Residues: CASRRTSGRVELDTQYF.